This T cell receptor beta chain is drawn from a study of blood T cell repertoires in COVID-19. Using immunoSEQ multiplex PCR, the repertoire was profiled, and TCRdb retains in-frame clones only, with some absent. This sample has around 140,000 clones, with around 81% found just once. The CDR3 sequence is 14 residues long. Germline V gene sequence: CDR1 MGHDK, CDR2 SYGVNS. Trimming shortened V by 6 bases and J by 2 bases, and 11 bases separated the two germline ends. The sequence derives from a human donor in a cohort sampled during active COVID-19. The sample comprised peripheral blood. This rearrangement joins TRBV25-1 to TRBJ2-1, with a tentative D call TRBD2 (7 bases). Here the CDR3 reads CASSRGAAYNEQFF. The CDR3 DNA reads TGTGCCAGCAGCCGGGGGGCCGCCTACAATGAGCAGTTCTTC.